Following are 23 T cell receptor beta chains from one sample sequenced in a study of neurological immune-mediated disorders. TCRdb analysed the 5' RACE reads with MiXCR anew, one entry per CDR3 protein. The sample lists roughly 80,000 distinct CDR3 sequences; around 9.9% were seen once. Sequences were obtained from PBMCs. These receptors all stem from a man between 45 and 60 years old in good health.

This clonotype was recorded at least ten times. J is TRBJ2-3 and V is TRBV7-8, with 10 bases matching TRBD2. The CDR3 totals 16 residues. Losses at the gene ends were 3 bases for V and 3 bases for J; bases not matched to a gene: 6. The germline CDR1 and CDR2 sequences are SGHVS and FQNEAQ. The CDR3 coding sequence is TGTGCCAGCAGCTTGGCAGGGACTAGCGATACAGATACGCAGTATTTT. This codes for CASSLAGTSDTDTQYF.

This chain joins TRBV3-1 and TRBJ2-2; unclear D gene. CDR3 length equals 12 residues. The V end lost 0 bases, the J end lost 7 bases, and 3 bases lay between the germline ends. CDR1 and CDR2 (germline): LGHDT, YNNKEL (reference sequence). CDR3 sequence reads: CASSQEGGELFF. Written as DNA, the CDR3 is TGTGCCAGCAGCCAAGAGGGCGGGGAGCTGTTTTTT.

This clonotype showed up many times. The CDR3 protein is CASSSRPYEQYF. In nucleotides, the CDR3 is TGTGCCAGCAGCTCCCGCCCCTACGAGCAGTACTTC. The chain carries TRBV28 and TRBJ2-7; D remains ambiguous. The CDR3 loop spans 12 amino acids. The V end lost 6 bases, the J end lost 2 bases, and 8 bases lay between the germline ends. Germline CDR1 MDHEN, CDR2 SYDVKM. The full variable domain, in which reference TRBV28 and TRBJ2-7 provide the parts outside the CDR3, is DVKVTQSSRYLVKRTGEKVFLECVQDMDHENMFWYRQDPGLGLRLIYFSYDVKMKEKGDIPEGYSVSREKKERFSLILESASTNQTSMYLCASSSRPYEQYFGPGTRLTVT.

There are many counts of this clonotype. The chain carries TRBV24-1 and TRBJ2-2; unclear D gene. CDR3 length: 14 amino acids. The V gene's germline CDR1 is KGHDR and CDR2 SFDVKD. Deletions cut 4 bases from V and 4 bases from J, with 9 bases between. CDR3 residues: CATSEVSSTGELFF. The CDR3 DNA follows: TGTGCCACCAGTGAAGTCTCTAGCACCGGGGAGCTGTTTTTT.

As regards this clonotype: A much larger clonotype is one base distant, so this may be a read error. This chain uses TRBV15 with TRBJ2-3, with D possibly called TRBD1 or TRBD2 (6 bases each). The CDR3 spans 16 residues. V was trimmed by 3 bases and J by 1 base, leaving 14 bases between them. Germline V gene sequence: CDR1 LNHNV, CDR2 YYDKDF (reference sequence). The CDR3 loop is CATSSGGQCGTDTQYF. The CDR3 DNA follows: TGTGCCACCAGCAGCGGGGGCCAGTGTGGCACAGATACGCAGTATTTT. Full variable domain (rest looked up from reference TRBV15 and TRBJ2-3): DAMVIQNPRYQVTQFGKPVTLSCSQTLNHNVMYWYQQKSSQAPKLLFHYYDKDFNNEADTPDNFQSRRPNTSFCFLDIRSPGLGDTAMYLCATSSGGQCGTDTQYFGPGTRLTVL.

This clonotype was seen ten or more times. The chain couples TRBV6-5 to TRBJ2-2; 8 bases map to TRBD2. CDR1 and CDR2 (germline): MNHEY, SVGAGI. J lost 6 bases, V lost 0 bases, and 18 bases had no gene match. The CDR3 sequence is 20 residues long. CDR3 sequence (DNA): TGTGCCAGCAGTTACTCGACAAGGGGACTAGGGGACCCCTCCTCCGGGGAGCTGTTTTTT. It yields the protein CASSYSTRGLGDPSSGELFF.

The sample holds a few counts of this clonotype. V gene TRBV28 combines with J gene TRBJ1-5; a possible D gene is TRBD1 (5 bases). The germline V gene has CDR1 MDHEN and CDR2 SYDVKM. This CDR3 is 14 amino acids long. V dropped 6 bases and J dropped 4 bases, with 13 bases sitting between them. Written as DNA, the CDR3 is TGTGCCAGCAGCTTCGGCAGGGTAAATCAGCCCCAGCATTTT. Residues: CASSFGRVNQPQHF.

V and J are TRBV5-1 and TRBJ1-6, with a tentative D call TRBD1 (5 bases). CDR3 length: 14 amino acids. With 0 bases removed from V and 7 bases from J, the gap between germline ends came to 8 bases. Germline values: CDR1 SGHRS, CDR2 YFSETQ. The CDR3, as DNA: TGCGCCAGCAGCTTGGGACAGAAAAATTCACCCCTCCACTTT. It encodes CASSLGQKNSPLHF.

This clonotype was recorded at least ten times. The chain is built from TRBV20-1 and TRBJ2-5; tentatively, D is TRBD1 (6 bases). In germline, CDR1 is DFQATT, CDR2 SNEGSKA (reference sequence). This CDR3 is built from 14 residues. Trimming took off 6 bases at V and 5 bases at J, with 19 bases between the two ends. The CDR3, as DNA: TGCAGTGCCTCACCAACAGGGTCTAGGGAGACCCAGTACTTC. Protein sequence: CSASPTGSRETQYF.

This clonotype was recorded at least ten times. J is TRBJ2-2 and V is TRBV6-5; D is unresolved. The CDR3 sequence is 16 residues long. CDR1 is MNHEY, CDR2 SVGAGI, per germline. V lost 2 bases, J lost 0 bases, and 10 bases lay in between. CDR3 DNA sequence: TGTGCCAGCAGTTACGAAGCATCTGCGAACACCGGGGAGCTGTTTTTT. Translating gives CASSYEASANTGELFF.

In its sample, this clonotype was seen many times. The chain has TRBV7-2 and TRBJ1-2, with D unclear. Trimming cost V 0 bases and J 3 bases, with 14 bases left between them. Germline CDR1 and CDR2: SGHTA and FQGNSA. The CDR3 covers 16 residues. Here the CDR3 reads CASSLARWNTHYGYTF. The CDR3 DNA reads as TGTGCCAGCAGCTTAGCGAGATGGAACACACACTATGGCTACACCTTC.

This clonotype was seen ten or more times. The rearrangement uses TRBV6-2 or TRBV6-3 and TRBJ2-7, with D perhaps TRBD2 (5 bases). CDR3 length: 14 residues. The V gene's germline CDR1 is MNHEY and CDR2 SVGEGT. Trimming took off 2 bases at V and 0 bases at J, with 8 bases between the two ends. DNA for the CDR3: TGTGCCAGCAGTTACGAGGGCATCTCCTACGAGCAGTACTTC. This translates into CASSYEGISYEQYF.

This clonotype was counted many times. This rearrangement joins TRBV18 to TRBJ1-1, with 7 nucleotides matching TRBD1. The trim removed 6 bases at V and 4 bases at J, leaving 5 bases unmatched. CDR1 KGHSH and CDR2 LQKENI come from the germline V gene. The CDR3 is 13 amino acids. This chain's CDR3 is CASSPDRATEAFF. The CDR3 region has the DNA TGTGCCAGCTCGCCCGACAGGGCCACTGAAGCTTTCTTT. Filled out from reference TRBV18 and TRBJ1-1, the complete variable domain reads NAGVMQNPRHLVRRRGQEARLRCSPMKGHSHVYWYRQLPEEGLKFMVYLQKENIIDESGMPKERFSAEFPKEGPSILRIQQVVRGDSAAYFCASSPDRATEAFFGQGTRLTVV.

This clonotype was counted at least ten times. J is TRBJ2-3 and V is TRBV7-2; D may be TRBD2 (6 bases). The CDR3 loop spans 14 amino acids. Trimming took 1 base from V and 4 from J, leaving 9 bases between them. Germline loops: CDR1 SGHTA, CDR2 FQGNSA. The CDR3: CASSLDGTADTQYF. DNA for the CDR3: TGTGCCAGCAGCTTAGATGGGACTGCAGATACGCAGTATTTT. Looking up the rest from reference TRBV7-2 and TRBJ2-3 gives the full variable domain: GAGVSQSPSNKVTEKGKDVELRCDPISGHTALYWYRQSLGQGLEFLIYFQGNSAPDKSGLPSDRFSAERTGGSVSTLTIQRTQQEDSAVYLCASSLDGTADTQYFGPGTRLTVL.

This clonotype was found many times. V and J are TRBV5-1 and TRBJ2-7; D gene unclear. Per the germline V gene, CDR1 is SGHRS and CDR2 is YFSETQ. This CDR3 spans 18 amino acids. V lost 0 bases, J lost 0 bases, and 19 bases lay in between. CDR3 in DNA: TGCGCCAGCAGCTTGGTTTTAGGCCCTACCCTAAGCTCCTACGAGCAGTACTTC. Translation: CASSLVLGPTLSSYEQYF.

This clonotype has at least ten counts. CDR3 residues: CASSPVSGANVLTF. The CDR3 region has the DNA TGTGCCAGCTCTCCGGTCTCTGGGGCCAACGTCCTGACTTTC. The chain has TRBV18 and TRBJ2-6, with D unresolved. The V end was cut by 6 bases, the J end by 0 bases, with 6 bases between. Germline assignment: CDR1 KGHSH and CDR2 LQKENI. The CDR3 length is 14 residues.

This clonotype showed up many times. The chain combines TRBV6-2 or TRBV6-3 with TRBJ2-7; 7 bases match TRBD1. CDR1 MNHEY and CDR2 SVGEGT come from the germline V gene. V shed 4 bases, J shed 4 bases, and the junction held 7 bases outside the gene matches. CDR3 length equals 14 residues. The CDR3 region is CASSFRQGSYEQYF. The CDR3 nucleotides read TGTGCCAGCAGTTTTCGACAGGGATCATACGAGCAGTACTTC.

CDR3: CASSFTITDTQYF. CDR3 sequence (DNA): TGTGCCAGCAGCTTCACGATCACAGATACGCAGTATTTT. This chain links TRBV7-9 with TRBJ2-3; D unclear. Germline V lookup: CDR1 SEHNR, CDR2 FQNEAQ (reference sequence). Between the trimmed V and J ends, which lost 3 bases and 2 bases, there was a span of 6 bases. The CDR3 has 13 amino acids.

In its sample, this clonotype was seen many times. The rearrangement uses TRBV5-1 and TRBJ2-3; 16 bases agree with TRBD2. The length of the CDR3 is 17 residues. CDR1 SGHRS and CDR2 YFSETQ come from the germline V gene. The J segment lost 4 bases and the V segment lost 4 bases, leaving 6 bases of the junction unmatched. The CDR3 protein is CASSIGTSGGAADTQYF. DNA for the CDR3: TGCGCCAGCAGCATTGGGACTAGCGGGGGGGCCGCAGATACGCAGTATTTT.

This clonotype was detected many times. The chain couples TRBV20-1 to TRBJ2-5, with 7 bases that match TRBD2. The junction had 6 bases not matched to a gene; V was cut back by 6 bases and J by 2 bases. The germline CDR1 and CDR2 sequences are DFQATT and SNEGSKA (reference sequence). The CDR3 has 13 residues. The CDR3 reads CSAPLADQETQYF. In DNA form, the CDR3 reads TGCAGTGCCCCCCTAGCGGATCAAGAGACCCAGTACTTC.

This clonotype was seen ten or more times. This chain uses TRBV29-1 with TRBJ2-1; D not certain. Germline assignment: CDR1 SQVTM and CDR2 ANQGSEA. This CDR3 has 14 amino acids. Deletions cut 0 bases from V and 0 bases from J, with 6 bases between. Here the CDR3 DNA reads TGCAGCGTTGAAGAGGGTAGCTCCTACAATGAGCAGTTCTTC. It codes for CSVEEGSSYNEQFF.

This clonotype came up many times. The chain uses TRBV4-1 and TRBJ2-1; no clear D. Trimming took off 0 bases at V and 2 bases at J, with 11 bases between the two ends. CDR3 length: 16 residues. From germline, CDR1 is MGHRA and CDR2 YSYEKL. The CDR3 sequence: CASSQEHGGPYNEQFF. The CDR3 region has the DNA TGCGCCAGCAGCCAAGAGCATGGTGGGCCCTACAATGAGCAGTTCTTC.

This clonotype was counted at least ten times. The V gene is TRBV28, the J gene TRBJ1-4, with 9 bases identical to TRBD1. The V gene's germline CDR1 is MDHEN and CDR2 SYDVKM. The CDR3 consists of 13 residues. The V gene end was trimmed by 6 bases and the J gene end by 7 bases; junction bases not matched to a gene: 3. This CDR3 reads CASRGDRVEKLFF. The CDR3 nucleotides are TGTGCCAGCAGGGGGGACAGGGTTGAAAAACTGTTTTTT.